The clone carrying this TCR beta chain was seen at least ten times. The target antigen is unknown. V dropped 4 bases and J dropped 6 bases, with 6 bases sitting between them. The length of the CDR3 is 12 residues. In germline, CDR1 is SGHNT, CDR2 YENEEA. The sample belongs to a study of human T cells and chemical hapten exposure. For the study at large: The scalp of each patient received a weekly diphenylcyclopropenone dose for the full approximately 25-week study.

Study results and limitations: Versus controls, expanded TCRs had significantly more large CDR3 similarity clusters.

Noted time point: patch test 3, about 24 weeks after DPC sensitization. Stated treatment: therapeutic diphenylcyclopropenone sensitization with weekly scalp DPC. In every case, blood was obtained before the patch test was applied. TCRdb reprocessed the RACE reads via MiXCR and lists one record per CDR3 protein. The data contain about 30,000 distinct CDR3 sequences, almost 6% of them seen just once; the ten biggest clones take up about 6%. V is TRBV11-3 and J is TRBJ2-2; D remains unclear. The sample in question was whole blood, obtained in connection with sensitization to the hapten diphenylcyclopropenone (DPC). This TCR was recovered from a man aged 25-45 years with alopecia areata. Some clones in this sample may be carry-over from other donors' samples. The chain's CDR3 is CASSSESGELFF. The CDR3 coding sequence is TGTGCCAGCAGCTCCGAATCCGGGGAGCTGTTTTTT.